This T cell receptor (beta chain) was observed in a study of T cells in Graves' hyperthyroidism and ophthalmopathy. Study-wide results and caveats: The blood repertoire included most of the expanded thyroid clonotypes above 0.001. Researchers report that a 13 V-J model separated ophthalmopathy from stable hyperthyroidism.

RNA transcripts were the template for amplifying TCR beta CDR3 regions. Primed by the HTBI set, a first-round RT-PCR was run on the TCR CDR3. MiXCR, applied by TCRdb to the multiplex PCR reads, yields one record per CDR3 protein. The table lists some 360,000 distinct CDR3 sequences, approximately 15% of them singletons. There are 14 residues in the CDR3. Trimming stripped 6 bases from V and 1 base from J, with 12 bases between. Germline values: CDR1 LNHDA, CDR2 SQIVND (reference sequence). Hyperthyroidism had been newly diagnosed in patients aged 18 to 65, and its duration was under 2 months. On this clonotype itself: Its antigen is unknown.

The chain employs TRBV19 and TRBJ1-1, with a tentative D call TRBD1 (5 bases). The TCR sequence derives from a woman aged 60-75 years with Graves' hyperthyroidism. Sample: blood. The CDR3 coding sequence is TGTGCCAGTAGCCGGTGGGGCCGGAACACTGAAGCTTTCTTT. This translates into CASSRWGRNTEAFF.